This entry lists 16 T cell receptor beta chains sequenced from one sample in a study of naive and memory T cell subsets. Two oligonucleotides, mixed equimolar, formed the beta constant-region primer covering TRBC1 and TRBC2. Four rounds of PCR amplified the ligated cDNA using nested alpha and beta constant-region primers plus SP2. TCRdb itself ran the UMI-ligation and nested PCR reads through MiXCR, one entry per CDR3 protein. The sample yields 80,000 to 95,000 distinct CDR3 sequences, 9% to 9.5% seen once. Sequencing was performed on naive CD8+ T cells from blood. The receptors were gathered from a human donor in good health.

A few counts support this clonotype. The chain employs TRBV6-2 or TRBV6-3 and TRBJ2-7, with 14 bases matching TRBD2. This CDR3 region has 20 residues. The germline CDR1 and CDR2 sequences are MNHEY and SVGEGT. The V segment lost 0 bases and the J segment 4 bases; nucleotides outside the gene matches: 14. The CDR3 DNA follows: TGTGCCAGCAGTTACTCGGGGCGCGGTGGGACTAGCGGGAGAAGGTACGAGCAGTACTTC. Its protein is CASSYSGRGGTSGRRYEQYF.

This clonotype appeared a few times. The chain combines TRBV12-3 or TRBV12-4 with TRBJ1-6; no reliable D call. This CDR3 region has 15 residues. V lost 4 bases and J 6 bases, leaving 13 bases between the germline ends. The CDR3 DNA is TGTGCCAGCAGTTCGGACGGATACCCTAATTCACCCCTCCACTTT. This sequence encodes CASSSDGYPNSPLHF.

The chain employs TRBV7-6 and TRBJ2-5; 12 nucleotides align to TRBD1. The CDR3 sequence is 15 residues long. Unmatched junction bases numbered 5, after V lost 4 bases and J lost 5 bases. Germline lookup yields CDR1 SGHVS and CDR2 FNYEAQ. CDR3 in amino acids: CASSSGTGGSETQYF. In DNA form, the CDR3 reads TGTGCCAGCAGCTCCGGGACAGGGGGCTCGGAGACCCAGTACTTC.

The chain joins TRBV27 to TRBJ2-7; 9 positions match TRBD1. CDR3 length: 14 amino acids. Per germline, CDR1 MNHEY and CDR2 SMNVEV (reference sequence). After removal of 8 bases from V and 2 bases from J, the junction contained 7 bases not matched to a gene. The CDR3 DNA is TGTGCCAGCGCCAAACAGGGGGCTCCCTACGAGCAGTACTTC. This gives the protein CASAKQGAPYEQYF.

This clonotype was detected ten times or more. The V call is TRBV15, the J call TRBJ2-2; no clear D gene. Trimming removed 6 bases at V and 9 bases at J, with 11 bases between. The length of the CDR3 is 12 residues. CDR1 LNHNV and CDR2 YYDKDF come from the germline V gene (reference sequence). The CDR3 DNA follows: TGTGCCACCAGTGGTTTAATACGGGAGCTGTTTTTT. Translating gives CATSGLIRELFF. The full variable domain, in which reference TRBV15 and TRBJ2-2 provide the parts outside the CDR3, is DAMVIQNPRYQVTQFGKPVTLSCSQTLNHNVMYWYQQKSSQAPKLLFHYYDKDFNNEADTPDNFQSRRPNTSFCFLDIRSPGLGDTAMYLCATSGLIRELFFGEGSRLTVL.

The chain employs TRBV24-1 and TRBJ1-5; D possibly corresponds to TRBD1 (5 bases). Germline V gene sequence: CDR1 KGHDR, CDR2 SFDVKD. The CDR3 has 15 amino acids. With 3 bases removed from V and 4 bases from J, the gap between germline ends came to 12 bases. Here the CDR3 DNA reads TGTGCCACCAGTGATCGGGGGGGGTGGAATCAGCCCCAGCATTTT. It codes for CATSDRGGWNQPQHF.

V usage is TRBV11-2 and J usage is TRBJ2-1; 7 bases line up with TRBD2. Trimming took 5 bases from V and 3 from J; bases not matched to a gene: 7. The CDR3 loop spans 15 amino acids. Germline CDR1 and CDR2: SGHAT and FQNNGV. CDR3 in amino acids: CASSPLAELYNEQFF. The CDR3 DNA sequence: TGTGCCAGCAGCCCGCTAGCGGAGCTCTACAATGAGCAGTTCTTC.

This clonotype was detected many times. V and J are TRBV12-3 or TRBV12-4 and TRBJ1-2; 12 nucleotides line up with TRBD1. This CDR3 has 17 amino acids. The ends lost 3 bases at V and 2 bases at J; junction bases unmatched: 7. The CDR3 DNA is TGTGCCAGCAGTTTCTGGGACAGGGGGCGAGGAAACTATGGCTACACCTTC. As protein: CASSFWDRGRGNYGYTF.

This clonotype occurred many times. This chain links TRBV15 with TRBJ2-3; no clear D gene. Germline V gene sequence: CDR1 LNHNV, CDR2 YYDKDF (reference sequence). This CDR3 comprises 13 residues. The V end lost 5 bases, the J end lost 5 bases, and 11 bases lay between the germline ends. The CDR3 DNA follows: TGTGCCACCAGCGCACCGAAGGGAGATACGCAGTATTTT. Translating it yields CATSAPKGDTQYF.

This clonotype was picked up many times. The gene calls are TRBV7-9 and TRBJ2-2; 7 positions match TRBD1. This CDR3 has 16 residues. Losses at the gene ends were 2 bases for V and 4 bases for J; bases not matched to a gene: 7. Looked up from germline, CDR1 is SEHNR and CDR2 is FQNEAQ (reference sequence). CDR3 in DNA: TGTGCCAGCAGCTTAAAAGTACAGGGGATCACCGGGGAGCTGTTTTTT. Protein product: CASSLKVQGITGELFF.

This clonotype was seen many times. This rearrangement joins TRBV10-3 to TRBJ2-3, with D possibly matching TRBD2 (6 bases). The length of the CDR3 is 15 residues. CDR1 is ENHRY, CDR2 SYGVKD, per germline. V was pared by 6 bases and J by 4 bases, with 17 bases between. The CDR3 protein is CAISGLPGEADTQYF. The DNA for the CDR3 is TGTGCCATCAGCGGACTCCCGGGAGAAGCAGATACGCAGTATTTT.

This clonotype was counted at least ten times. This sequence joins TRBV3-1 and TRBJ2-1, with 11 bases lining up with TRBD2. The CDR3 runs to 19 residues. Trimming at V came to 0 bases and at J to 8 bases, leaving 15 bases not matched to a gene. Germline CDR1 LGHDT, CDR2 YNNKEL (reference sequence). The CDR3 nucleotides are TGTGCCAGCAGCCAAGACTACCATCCGGGACTAGCGGCCTCGTATGAGCAGTTCTTC. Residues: CASSQDYHPGLAASYEQFF.

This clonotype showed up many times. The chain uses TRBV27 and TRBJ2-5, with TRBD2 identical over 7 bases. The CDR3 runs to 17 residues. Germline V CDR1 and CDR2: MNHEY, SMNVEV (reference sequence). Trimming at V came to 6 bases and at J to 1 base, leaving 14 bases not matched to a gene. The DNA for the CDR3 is TGTGCCAGCAGCCGTTATGCGGGGGAAGGGCCCCAAGAGACCCAGTACTTC. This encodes CASSRYAGEGPQETQYF.

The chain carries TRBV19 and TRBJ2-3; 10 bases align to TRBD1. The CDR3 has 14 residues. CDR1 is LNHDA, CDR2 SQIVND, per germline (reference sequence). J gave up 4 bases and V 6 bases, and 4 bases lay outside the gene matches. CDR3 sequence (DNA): TGTGCCAGTAGCGGGACAGGGGTGGCAGATACGCAGTATTTT. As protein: CASSGTGVADTQYF.

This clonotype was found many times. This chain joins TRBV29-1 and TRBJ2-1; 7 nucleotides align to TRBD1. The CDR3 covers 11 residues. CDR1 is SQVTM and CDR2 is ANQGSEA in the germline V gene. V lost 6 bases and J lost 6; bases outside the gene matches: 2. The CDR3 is CSVGDSNEQFF. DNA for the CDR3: TGCAGCGTGGGGGACAGCAATGAGCAGTTCTTC.

CDR3 sequence: CSASRTGGQPQHF. The CDR3 DNA reads TGCAGTGCTAGCCGGACAGGGGGTCAGCCCCAGCATTTT. This chain joins TRBV20-1 and TRBJ1-5; 10 bases line up with TRBD1. J gave up 6 bases and V 3 bases, and 2 bases lay outside the gene matches. The CDR3 extends over 13 amino acids. Germline V gene data show CDR1 as DFQATT and CDR2 as SNEGSKA (reference sequence).